The rows below give T cell receptor beta chains drawn from one sample of a study of pediatric ulcerative colitis. Profiled with immunoSEQ multiplex PCR; TCRdb holds only in-frame clones, not every one. This sample has about 22,000 clones, with about three quarters found just once. The specimen was gut tissue. The receptor set was obtained from a boy between 5 and 17 years old with severe ulcerative colitis. The CDR3 runs from the conserved cysteine through the conserved F or W. A D gene is named only where the DNA matches it firmly. Size values are once, few and many counts, or a class for expanded clones, and some rows have none.

v_gene	abundance	j_gene	d_gene	CDR3nt	CDR3aa
TRBV4-3	.	TRBJ1-2	.	TGCGCCAGCAGCCAAGACGGGACAAGGAACTATGGCTACACCTTC	CASSQDGTRNYGYTF
TRBV7-9	.	TRBJ2-5	.	TGTGCCAGCGCTACCAGGGGTTCCTATTTGGAGACCCAGTACTTC	CASATRGSYLETQYF
TRBV19	.	TRBJ1-2	TRBD1	TGTGCCAGTAGTATAGGACAGGGCACTAACTATGGCTACACCTTC	CASSIGQGTNYGYTF
TRBV27	.	TRBJ1-2	.	TGTGCCAAACCGGCAGGAGGGATTAGATATGGCTACACCTTC	CAKPAGGIRYGYTF
TRBV6-1	.	TRBJ1-2	.	TGTGCCAGCAGTGAAGCGAAGGAGATGCCAGCTGGCTACACCTTC	CASSEAKEMPAGYTF
TRBV2	.	TRBJ1-1	TRBD1	TGTGCCAGACAGGGGCGGGCGAACACTGAAGCTTTCTTT	CARQGRANTEAFF
TRBV5-5	once	TRBJ1-1	.	TGTGCCAGCAGCTTGGGAGACACTGAAGCTTTCTTT	CASSLGDTEAFF
TRBV6-1	.	TRBJ1-5	.	TGTGCCAGCTCTAGTTTTCAGGAGAGTCAGCCCCAGCATTTT	CASSSFQESQPQHF
TRBV2	.	TRBJ1-3	.	TGTGCCAGCAGAGGGACCCTCTCTGGAAACACCATATATTTT	CASRGTLSGNTIYF
TRBV6-1	.	TRBJ1-5	TRBD1	TGTGCCAGCAGTGAAGGAGGACAGGGGGGTCAGCCCCAGCATTTT	CASSEGGQGGQPQHF
TRBV28	.	TRBJ1-2	.	TGTGCCGGCGGGGGGCAGGCGGGGTATGGCTACACCTTC	CAGGGQAGYGYTF
TRBV7-2	.	TRBJ2-7	TRBD2	TGTGCCAGCAGCTTAGGACTAGCGGGGGAGGCCTACGAGCAGTACTTC	CASSLGLAGEAYEQYF
TRBV7-3	.	TRBJ2-1	.	TGTGCCAGCAGCCATAACCGGGGCAATGAGCAGTTCTTC	CASSHNRGNEQFF
TRBV9	.	TRBJ2-2	.	TGTGCCAGCAGCGTAGTATCCGCCGGGGAGCTGTTTTTT	CASSVVSAGELFF
TRBV19	.	TRBJ1-4	.	TGTGCCAGTAGTATGAAAGGGACCTCGGGTGAAAAACTGTTTTTT	CASSMKGTSGEKLFF
TRBV19	.	TRBJ2-2	.	TGTGCCGGCTCCGAGACAGTGAACACCGGGGAGCTGTTTTTT	CAGSETVNTGELFF
TRBV6-5	.	TRBJ2-2	.	TGTGCCAGCAGCCCAGACCCAATCGGGGGGGAGCTGTTTTTT	CASSPDPIGGELFF
TRBV27	.	TRBJ2-1	TRBD2	TGTGCCAGCAGTCCCCGACTTCTAGCGGGGGGGCCAAATGAGCAGTTCTTC	CASSPRLLAGGPNEQFF
TRBV18	once	TRBJ2-5	.	TGTGCCAGCTCACCACCTGGAGAGACCCAGTACTTC	CASSPPGETQYF
TRBV5-6	.	TRBJ1-5	.	TGTGCCAGCAGCCTAAGAGACAGGCCCAATCAGCCCCAGCATTTT	CASSLRDRPNQPQHF
TRBV6-5	.	TRBJ1-3	TRBD1	TGTGCCAGCAGGAGGACCGGGACAGGGGAAAACACCATATATTTT	CASRRTGTGENTIYF
TRBV7-2	.	TRBJ1-2	.	TGTGCCAGCAGCTTAGCCGGGGCCTACTATGGCTACACCTTC	CASSLAGAYYGYTF
TRBV4-3	.	TRBJ2-7	.	TGCGCCAGCAGCCAAGATTTGGAGCCTCCCTACGAGCAGTACTTC	CASSQDLEPPYEQYF
TRBV9	.	TRBJ1-2	TRBD1	TGTGCCAGCAGCGTCACCCCGGGACAGGGGGAGCATGGCTACACCTTC	CASSVTPGQGEHGYTF
TRBV9	.	TRBJ1-3	.	TGTGCCAGCAGCGCCAGAAGGGGGACCGGAAACACCATATATTTT	CASSARRGTGNTIYF
TRBV5-1	.	TRBJ2-1	TRBD2	TGCGCCAGCAGCACTAGCGGGGGGAGATTCAATGAGCAGTTCTTC	CASSTSGGRFNEQFF
TRBV9	.	TRBJ2-7	TRBD1	TGTGCCAGCAGCGCACAGGGGCAAATACCGCAGTACTTC	CASSAQGQIPQYF
TRBV7-3	few	TRBJ2-3	.	TGTGCCAGCAGCTCAGATGGGGTTAGCACAGATACGCAGTATTTT	CASSSDGVSTDTQYF
TRBV9	.	TRBJ2-7	.	TGTGCCAGCAGCCCCGACATGGGATCCTACGAGCAGTACTTC	CASSPDMGSYEQYF
TRBV2	once	TRBJ2-7	.	TGTGCCAGCAGTGAATTCGTGGAGCAGTACTTC	CASSEFVEQYF
TRBV7-8	.	TRBJ1-1	.	TGTGCCAGCAGCTTAGCGGGGACTGAAGCTTTCTTT	CASSLAGTEAFF
TRBV30	.	TRBJ1-5	.	TGTGCCTGGAGGCTCGCGGGTCAGCCCCAGCATTTT	CAWRLAGQPQHF
TRBV7-9	.	TRBJ2-1	.	TGTGCCAGCAGCTACGTTATAAACAATGAGCAGTTCTTC	CASSYVINNEQFF
TRBV7-2	once	TRBJ2-1	.	TGTGCCAGCAGCCCCCAAGGGGCGGGGTACAATGAGCAGTTCTTC	CASSPQGAGYNEQFF
TRBV10-2	.	TRBJ1-1	.	TGCGCCAGCAGTCAAGCCGCTCGCGTGATGAACACTGAAGCTTTCTTT	CASSQAARVMNTEAFF
TRBV13	.	TRBJ2-1	.	TGTGCCAGCAGCTTGGGCACCCACAATGAGCAGTTCTTC	CASSLGTHNEQFF
TRBV25-1	once	TRBJ1-1	.	TGTGCCGGCAGTGAATCTACGGTGAACACTGAAGCTTTCTTT	CAGSESTVNTEAFF
TRBV18	.	TRBJ2-7	.	TGTGCCAGCTCACCAGACAGCTCCTACGAGCAGTACTTC	CASSPDSSYEQYF
TRBV6-5	.	TRBJ1-1	.	TGTGCCAGCAGTTACTCGCAGACAGCCTATACTGAAGCTTTCTTT	CASSYSQTAYTEAFF
TRBV27	few	TRBJ2-7	.	TGTGCCAGCAGTAGACTCCAAACGGGTCTCTCCTACGAGCAGTACTTC	CASSRLQTGLSYEQYF
TRBV7-9	.	TRBJ1-2	.	TGTGCCAGCAGCTTGGTATCGGTTGGCTACACCTTC	CASSLVSVGYTF
TRBV19	.	TRBJ1-3	.	TGTGCCAGTAGTTCCAGACAGCTCTCTGGAAACACCATATATTTT	CASSSRQLSGNTIYF
TRBV4-2	.	TRBJ1-6	.	TGTGCCAGCAGCCAACTTAGCAATAATTCACCCCTCCACTTT	CASSQLSNNSPLHF
TRBV2	few	TRBJ1-6	.	TGTGCCAGCTACTCCCCGGCGCAGGGTCGCTCACCCCTCCACTTT	CASYSPAQGRSPLHF
TRBV7-2	.	TRBJ2-3	.	TGTGCCAGCAGCTTAGGAAGACTATCCCGTTTT	CASSLGRLSRF
TRBV5-4	.	TRBJ1-2	TRBD1	TGTGCCAGCAGCTTGGTGCAGGGGGCGCGTGGCTACACCTTC	CASSLVQGARGYTF
TRBV6-1	few	TRBJ2-5	.	TGTGCCAGCAGCCTCGGGACATTCGTTGGTGAGACCCAGTACTTC	CASSLGTFVGETQYF
TRBV29-1	.	TRBJ2-1	.	TGCAGCGTCTCCAACAATGAGCAGTTCTTC	CSVSNNEQFF
TRBV7-3	.	TRBJ1-1	.	TGTGCCAGCAGCTTTAGGTTTGGTGAAGCTTTCTTT	CASSFRFGEAFF
TRBV18	.	TRBJ2-3	.	TGTGCCAGCTCACCAATCTCTAGGGGGGCGGGCACAGATACGCAGTATTTT	CASSPISRGAGTDTQYF
TRBV7-9	few	TRBJ1-6	.	TGTGCCAGCAGCTTATGGCGGGGCTCCGTTAATTCACCCCTCCACTTT	CASSLWRGSVNSPLHF
TRBV7-6	.	TRBJ1-4	TRBD1	TGTGCCAGCAGCTTAGGGCCCGGGCAGGGGGCGTACGTGGATGAAAAACTGTTTTTT	CASSLGPGQGAYVDEKLFF
TRBV20-1	.	TRBJ1-2	.	TGCAGTGCTAGAGACAGGGGTGGCTACACCTTC	CSARDRGGYTF